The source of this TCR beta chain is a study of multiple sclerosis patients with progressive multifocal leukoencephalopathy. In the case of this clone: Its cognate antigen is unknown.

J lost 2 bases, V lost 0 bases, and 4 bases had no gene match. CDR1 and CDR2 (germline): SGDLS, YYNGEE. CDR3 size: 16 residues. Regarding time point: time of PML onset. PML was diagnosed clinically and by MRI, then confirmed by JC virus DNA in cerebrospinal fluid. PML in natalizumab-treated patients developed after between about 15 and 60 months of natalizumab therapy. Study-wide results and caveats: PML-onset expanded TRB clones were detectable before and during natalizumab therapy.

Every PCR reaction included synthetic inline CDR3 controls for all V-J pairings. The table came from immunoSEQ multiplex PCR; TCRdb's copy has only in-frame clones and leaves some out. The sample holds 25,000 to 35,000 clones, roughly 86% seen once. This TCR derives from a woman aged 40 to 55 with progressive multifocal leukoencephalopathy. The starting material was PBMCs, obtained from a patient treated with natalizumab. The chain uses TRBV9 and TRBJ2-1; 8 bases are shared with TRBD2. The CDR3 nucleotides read TGTGCCAGCAGCGTAGGGAGCGGGGGACCCTACAATGAGCAGTTCTTC. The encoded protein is CASSVGSGGPYNEQFF.